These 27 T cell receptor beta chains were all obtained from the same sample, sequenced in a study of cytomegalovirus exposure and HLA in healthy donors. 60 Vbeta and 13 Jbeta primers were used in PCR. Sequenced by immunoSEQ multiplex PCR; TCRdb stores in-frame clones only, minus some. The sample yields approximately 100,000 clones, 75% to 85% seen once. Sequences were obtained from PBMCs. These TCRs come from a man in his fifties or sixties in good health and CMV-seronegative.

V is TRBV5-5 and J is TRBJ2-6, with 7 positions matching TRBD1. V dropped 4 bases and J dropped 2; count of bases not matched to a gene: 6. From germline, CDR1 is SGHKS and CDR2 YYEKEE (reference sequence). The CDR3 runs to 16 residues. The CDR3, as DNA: TGTGCCAGCAGCATTACAACAGGGGCTGGGGCCAACGTCCTGACTTTC. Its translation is CASSITTGAGANVLTF.

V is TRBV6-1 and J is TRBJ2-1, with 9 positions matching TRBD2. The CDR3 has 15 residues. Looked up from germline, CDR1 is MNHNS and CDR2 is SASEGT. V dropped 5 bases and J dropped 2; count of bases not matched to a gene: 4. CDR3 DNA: TGTGCCAGCAGTAAACTAGCGGGCGCCTACAATGAGCAGTTCTTC. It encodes CASSKLAGAYNEQFF.

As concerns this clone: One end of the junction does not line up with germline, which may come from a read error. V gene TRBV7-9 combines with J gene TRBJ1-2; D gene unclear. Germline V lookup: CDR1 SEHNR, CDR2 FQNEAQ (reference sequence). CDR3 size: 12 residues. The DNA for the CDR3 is TGTTCCAGCAGCCTCGAGGACTATGGCTACACCTTC. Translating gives CSSSLEDYGYTF.

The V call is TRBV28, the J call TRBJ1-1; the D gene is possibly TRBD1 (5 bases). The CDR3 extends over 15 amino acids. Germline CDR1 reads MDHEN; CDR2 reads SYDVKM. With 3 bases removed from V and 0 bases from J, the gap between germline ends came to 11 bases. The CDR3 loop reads CASSFWQGMNTEAFF. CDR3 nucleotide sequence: TGTGCCAGCAGTTTTTGGCAGGGAATGAACACTGAAGCTTTCTTT.

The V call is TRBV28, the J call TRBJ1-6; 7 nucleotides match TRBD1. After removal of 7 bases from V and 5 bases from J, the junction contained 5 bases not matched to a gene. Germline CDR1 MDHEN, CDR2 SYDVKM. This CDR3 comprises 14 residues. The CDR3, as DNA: TGTGCCAGCACCCTCGGACAGGATAATTCACCCCTCCACTTT. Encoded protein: CASTLGQDNSPLHF.

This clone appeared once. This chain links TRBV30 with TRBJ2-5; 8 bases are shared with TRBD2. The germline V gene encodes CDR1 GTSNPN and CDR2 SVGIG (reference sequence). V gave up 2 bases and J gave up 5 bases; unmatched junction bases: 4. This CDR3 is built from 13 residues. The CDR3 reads CAWSRRGDETQYF. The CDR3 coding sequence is TGTGCCTGGAGTAGGCGGGGGGACGAGACCCAGTACTTC.

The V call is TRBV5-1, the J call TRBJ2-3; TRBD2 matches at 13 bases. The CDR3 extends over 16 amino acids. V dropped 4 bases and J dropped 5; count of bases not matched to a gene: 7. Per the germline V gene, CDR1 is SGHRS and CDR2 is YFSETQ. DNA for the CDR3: TGCGCCAGCAGCACGACTGGACTAGCGGGGGTAGATACGCAGTATTTT. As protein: CASSTTGLAGVDTQYF.

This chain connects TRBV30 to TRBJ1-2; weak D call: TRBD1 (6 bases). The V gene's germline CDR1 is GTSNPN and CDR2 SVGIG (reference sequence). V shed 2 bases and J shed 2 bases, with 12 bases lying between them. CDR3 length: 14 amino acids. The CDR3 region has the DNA TGTGCCTGGAGTTGGGACATACGCAACTATGGCTACACCTTC. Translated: CAWSWDIRNYGYTF.

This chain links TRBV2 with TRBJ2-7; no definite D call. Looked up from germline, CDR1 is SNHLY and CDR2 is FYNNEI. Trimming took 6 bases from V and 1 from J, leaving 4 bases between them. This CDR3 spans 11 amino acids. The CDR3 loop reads CASRRSYEQYF. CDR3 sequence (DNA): TGTGCCAGCAGGAGGTCCTACGAGCAGTACTTC.

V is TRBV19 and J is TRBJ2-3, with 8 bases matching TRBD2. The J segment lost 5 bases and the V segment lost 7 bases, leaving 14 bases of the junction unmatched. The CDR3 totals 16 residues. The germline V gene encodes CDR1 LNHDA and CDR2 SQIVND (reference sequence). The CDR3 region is CASTNGRRGVGDTQYF. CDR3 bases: TGTGCCAGTACCAATGGGAGGCGGGGGGTTGGAGATACGCAGTATTTT.

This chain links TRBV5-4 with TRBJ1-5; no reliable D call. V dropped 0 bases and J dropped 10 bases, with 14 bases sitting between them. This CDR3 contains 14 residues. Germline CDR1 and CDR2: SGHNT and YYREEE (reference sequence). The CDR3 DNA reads TGTGCCAGCAGCTTGGGGACCCATGGAGGACCCCAGCATTTT. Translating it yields CASSLGTHGGPQHF.

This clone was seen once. The CDR3 region has the DNA TGTGCCAGTAGGAGGACACAAAACTACGAGCAGTACTTC. This gives the protein CASRRTQNYEQYF. The J gene is TRBJ2-7, the V gene TRBV19, with D perhaps matching TRBD1 (5 bases). V was trimmed by 6 bases and J by 3 bases, leaving 12 bases between them. The CDR3 consists of 13 residues. Germline V lookup: CDR1 LNHDA, CDR2 SQIVND (reference sequence).

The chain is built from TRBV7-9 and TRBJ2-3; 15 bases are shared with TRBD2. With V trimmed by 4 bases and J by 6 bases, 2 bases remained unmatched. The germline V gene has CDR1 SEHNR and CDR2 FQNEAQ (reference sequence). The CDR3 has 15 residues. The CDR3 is CASSSGLAGGDTQYF. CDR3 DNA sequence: TGTGCCAGCAGCTCGGGACTAGCGGGGGGTGATACGCAGTATTTT.

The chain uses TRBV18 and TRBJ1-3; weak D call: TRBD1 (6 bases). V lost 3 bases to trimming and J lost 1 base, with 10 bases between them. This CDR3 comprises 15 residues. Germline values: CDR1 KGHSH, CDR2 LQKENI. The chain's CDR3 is CASSPIGGSGNTIYF. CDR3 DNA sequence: TGTGCCAGCTCACCCATAGGGGGTTCTGGAAACACCATATATTTT.

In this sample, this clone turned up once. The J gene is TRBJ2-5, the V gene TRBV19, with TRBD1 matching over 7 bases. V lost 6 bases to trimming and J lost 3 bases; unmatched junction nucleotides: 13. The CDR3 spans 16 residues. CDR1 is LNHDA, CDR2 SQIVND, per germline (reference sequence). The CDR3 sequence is CASRGVIGTAKETQYF. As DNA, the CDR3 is TGTGCCAGTAGGGGCGTGATAGGGACAGCAAAAGAGACCCAGTACTTC.

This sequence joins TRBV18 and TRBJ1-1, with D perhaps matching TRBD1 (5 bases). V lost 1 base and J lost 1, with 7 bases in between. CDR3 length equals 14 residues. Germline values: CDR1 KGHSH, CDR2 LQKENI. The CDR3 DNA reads TGTGCCAGCTCACCACTCGGACAGAACACTGAAGCTTTCTTT. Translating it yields CASSPLGQNTEAFF.

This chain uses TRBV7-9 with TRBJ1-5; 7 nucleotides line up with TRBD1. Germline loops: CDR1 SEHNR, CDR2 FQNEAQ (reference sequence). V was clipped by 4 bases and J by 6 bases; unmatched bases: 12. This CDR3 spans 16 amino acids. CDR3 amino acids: CASSSLPTRGLQPQHF. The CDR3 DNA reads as TGTGCCAGCAGCTCGCTCCCGACAAGGGGGCTTCAGCCCCAGCATTTT.

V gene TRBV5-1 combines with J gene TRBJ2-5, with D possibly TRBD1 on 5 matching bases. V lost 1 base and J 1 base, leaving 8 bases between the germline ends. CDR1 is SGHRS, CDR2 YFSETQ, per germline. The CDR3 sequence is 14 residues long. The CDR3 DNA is TGCGCCAGCAGCTTGCGGCAGGGCCAAGAGACCCAGTACTTC. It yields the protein CASSLRQGQETQYF.

The CDR3 loop reads CASSLFRNTEAFF. The DNA of the CDR3 is TGTGCCAGCAGCTTGTTCAGGAACACTGAAGCTTTCTTT. The rearrangement links TRBV5-6 to TRBJ1-1, with D unclear. CDR3 length: 13 residues. CDR1 is SGHDT, CDR2 YYEEEE, per germline. V was cut by 1 base and J by 1 base, with 5 bases left in between.

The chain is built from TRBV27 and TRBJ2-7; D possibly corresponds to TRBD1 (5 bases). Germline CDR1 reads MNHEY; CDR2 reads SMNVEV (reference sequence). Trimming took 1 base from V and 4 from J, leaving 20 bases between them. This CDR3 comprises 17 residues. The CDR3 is CASSLYGPHQGRYEQYF. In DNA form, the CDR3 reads TGTGCCAGCAGTTTATACGGCCCCCACCAGGGAAGGTACGAGCAGTACTTC.

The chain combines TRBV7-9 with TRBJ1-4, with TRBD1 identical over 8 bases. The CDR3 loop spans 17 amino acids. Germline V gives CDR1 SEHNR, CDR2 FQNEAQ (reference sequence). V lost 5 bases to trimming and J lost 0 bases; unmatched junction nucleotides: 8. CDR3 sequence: CASSLGQGGTTNEKLFF. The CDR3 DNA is TGTGCCAGCAGCCTTGGACAGGGAGGGACAACTAATGAAAAACTGTTTTTT.

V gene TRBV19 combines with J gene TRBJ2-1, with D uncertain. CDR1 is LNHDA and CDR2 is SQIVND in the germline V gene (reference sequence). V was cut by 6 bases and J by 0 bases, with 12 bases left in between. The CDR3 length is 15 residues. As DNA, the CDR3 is TGTGCCAGTAGGGATCAGCGAAGCTCCTACAATGAGCAGTTCTTC. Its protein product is CASRDQRSSYNEQFF.

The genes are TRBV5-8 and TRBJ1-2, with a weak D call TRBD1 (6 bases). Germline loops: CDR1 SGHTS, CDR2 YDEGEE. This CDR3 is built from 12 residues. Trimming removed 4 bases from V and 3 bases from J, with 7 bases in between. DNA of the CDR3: TGTGCCAGCAGCCGGACAGACTATGGCTACACCTTC. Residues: CASSRTDYGYTF.

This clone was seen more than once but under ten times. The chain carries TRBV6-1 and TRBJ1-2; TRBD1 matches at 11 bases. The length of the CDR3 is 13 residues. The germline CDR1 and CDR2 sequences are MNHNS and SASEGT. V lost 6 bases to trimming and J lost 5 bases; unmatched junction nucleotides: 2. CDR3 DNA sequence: TGTGCCAGCAGGGGGACAGGGGGGTATGGCTACACCTTC. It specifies CASRGTGGYGYTF.

The CDR3 loop is CASSPPLQGNTEAFF. The CDR3 region has the DNA TGTGCCAGCAGCCCACCGCTACAGGGGAACACTGAAGCTTTCTTT. The chain joins TRBV7-6 to TRBJ1-1, with TRBD1 as a possible D gene (6 bases). With 5 bases removed from V and 1 base from J, the gap between germline ends came to 14 bases. This CDR3 is built from 15 residues. Per the germline V gene, CDR1 is SGHVS and CDR2 is FNYEAQ.

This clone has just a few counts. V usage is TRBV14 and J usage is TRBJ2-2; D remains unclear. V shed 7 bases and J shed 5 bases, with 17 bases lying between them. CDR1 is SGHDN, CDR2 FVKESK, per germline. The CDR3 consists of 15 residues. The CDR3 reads CASTRGPTGTGELFF. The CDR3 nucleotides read TGTGCCAGCACTCGTGGCCCTACGGGTACCGGGGAGCTGTTTTTT.

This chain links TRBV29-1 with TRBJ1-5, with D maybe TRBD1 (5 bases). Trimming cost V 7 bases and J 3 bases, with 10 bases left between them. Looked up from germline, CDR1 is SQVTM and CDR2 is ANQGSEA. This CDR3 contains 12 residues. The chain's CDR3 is CSARQPNQPQHF. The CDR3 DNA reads TGCAGCGCCCGACAGCCCAATCAGCCCCAGCATTTT.